A selection of T cell receptor beta chains follows, all from one sample in a study of T cells after posttransplantation cyclophosphamide. Only in-frame clones appear in the TCRdb table, and some are missing; sequencing was by immunoSEQ multiplex PCR. The sample consists of some 21,000 clones, 70% to 90% of them appearing once. The input for sequencing was PBMCs, taken around 350 days after allogeneic stem cell transplant with calcineurin inhibitor and methotrexate. The source is a female patient aged 30-39 years who received an allogeneic stem cell transplant from an unrelated donor, was CMV-positive, and had acute and chronic GVHD. Some of the T cells may derive from the graft donor. CDR3s include the opening cysteine and the closing phenylalanine or tryptophan.

v_call: TRBV20-1
j_call: TRBJ2-5
cdr3_aa: CSARLMETQYF

v_call: TRBV5-4
j_call: TRBJ2-5
cdr3_aa: CASSLSPLAGQETQYF

v_call: TRBV6-1
j_call: TRBJ2-7
cdr3_aa: CASSFQLVTREQYF

v_call: TRBV18
j_call: TRBJ2-7
cdr3_aa: CASSPFDSSSGYEQYF

v_call: TRBV27
j_call: TRBJ2-3
cdr3_aa: CASSSTLEGLGTQYF

v_call: TRBV10-3
j_call: TRBJ2-3
cdr3_aa: CAISTGTRDTDTQYF

v_call: TRBV21-1
j_call: TRBJ1-1
cdr3_aa: CASSKDSGQGVGSEAFF

v_call: TRBV19
j_call: TRBJ1-2
cdr3_aa: CASKLTGGVYGYTF

v_call: TRBV6-1
j_call: TRBJ1-2
cdr3_aa: CASSFTSQGSVGYTF

v_call: TRBV7-9
j_call: TRBJ2-5
cdr3_aa: CASSSEGETQYF

v_call: TRBV5-1
j_call: TRBJ2-3
cdr3_aa: CASSSGLTSGGGGDTQYF

v_call: TRBV5-1
j_call: TRBJ1-1
cdr3_aa: CASSSNLLGNTEAFF

v_call: TRBV2
j_call: TRBJ2-7
cdr3_aa: CASGGLPLEFHEQYF

v_call: TRBV9
j_call: TRBJ2-3
cdr3_aa: CASSEGDRAQDTQYF

v_call: TRBV6-6
j_call: TRBJ1-1
cdr3_aa: CASSFREGNGEAFF

v_call: TRBV6-5
j_call: TRBJ2-7
cdr3_aa: CASRDPGTYEQYF

v_call: TRBV7-8
j_call: TRBJ2-1
cdr3_aa: CASSLSGRRYNEQFF

v_call: TRBV19
j_call: TRBJ2-7
cdr3_aa: CASSIGRGPMEQYF

v_call: TRBV7-7
j_call: TRBJ2-1
cdr3_aa: CASSSTSGRKQFF

v_call: TRBV4-1
j_call: TRBJ2-3
cdr3_aa: CASSHGMGDTQYF

v_call: TRBV6-1
j_call: TRBJ2-7
cdr3_aa: CASSVARGYSYEQYF

v_call: TRBV11-2
j_call: TRBJ2-1
cdr3_aa: CASSLMRDGYNEQFF

v_call: TRBV2
j_call: TRBJ1-1
cdr3_aa: CASSEPRWGPEAFF

v_call: TRBV19
j_call: TRBJ2-7
cdr3_aa: CASSPDRVRNYEQYF

v_call: TRBV29-1
j_call: TRBJ2-2
cdr3_aa: CSVDASGSTGELFF

v_call: TRBV7-2
j_call: TRBJ2-4
cdr3_aa: CASSLFRDSGIQYF

v_call: TRBV5-8
j_call: TRBJ2-3
cdr3_aa: CASSTQGAGGDTQYF

v_call: TRBV9
j_call: TRBJ1-1
cdr3_aa: CASSALPGGNTEAFF

v_call: TRBV28
j_call: TRBJ1-1
cdr3_aa: CASSSPGAGNTEAFF

v_call: TRBV18
j_call: TRBJ1-6
cdr3_aa: CASSLTGLESPLHF

v_call: TRBV5-1
j_call: TRBJ1-3
cdr3_aa: CASSLGGQVSGNTIYF

v_call: TRBV19
j_call: TRBJ2-7
cdr3_aa: CASSIVAGAFYEQYF

v_call: TRBV12-2
j_call: TRBJ2-2
cdr3_aa: CASRLVIPGELFF

v_call: TRBV30
j_call: TRBJ2-7
cdr3_aa: CAWSEYLADEQYF

v_call: TRBV5-1
j_call: TRBJ2-3
cdr3_aa: CASSLRRLGRDTQYF

v_call: TRBV28
j_call: TRBJ1-1
cdr3_aa: CASGGTRPGTEAFF

v_call: TRBV6-1
j_call: TRBJ1-4
cdr3_aa: CASSEFVGGGANEKLFF

v_call: TRBV30
j_call: TRBJ1-5
cdr3_aa: CAWSSGGRGNQPQHF

v_call: TRBV30
j_call: TRBJ1-1
cdr3_aa: CAWSGRTEAFF

v_call: TRBV19
j_call: TRBJ2-1
cdr3_aa: CASSTYGGIEQFF

v_call: TRBV4-3
j_call: TRBJ2-7
cdr3_aa: CASSQEPGTYEQYF

v_call: TRBV2
j_call: TRBJ2-3
cdr3_aa: CASAQRTSVDTQYF

v_call: TRBV4-3
j_call: TRBJ2-3
cdr3_aa: CASSQSGLAGVDTQYF